One and the same sample provided the 31 T cell receptor beta chains below, sequenced in a study of spatial heterogeneity in lung cancer. Sample time point: blood at routine non-recurrence follow-up after resection. In TCRdb, the 5' RACE reads were re-called with MiXCR into one record per CDR3 protein. The sample lists 25,000 to 35,000 distinct CDR3 sequences; under 11% were seen once. The specimen comprised PBMCs, sampled at follow-up. Receptors were obtained from a female donor with early-stage non-small cell lung cancer.

This clonotype was counted many times. The chain combines TRBV5-1 with TRBJ2-1; D uncertain. Trimming cost V 4 bases and J 5 bases, with 13 bases left between them. CDR1 and CDR2 (germline): SGHRS, YFSETQ. This CDR3 region has 14 residues. The DNA of the CDR3 is TGCGCCAGCAGCCAGATGGGAAGCCACAATGAGCAGTTCTTC. It encodes CASSQMGSHNEQFF.

This clonotype was seen repeatedly, ten times or more. The rearrangement uses TRBV28 and TRBJ2-5; no reliable D call. V was shortened by 3 bases and J by 8 bases, with 13 bases between the two germline ends. The CDR3 runs to 13 residues. Germline CDR1 is MDHEN and CDR2 is SYDVKM. The chain's CDR3 is CASSFMELDTQYF. The CDR3 bases are TGTGCCAGCAGTTTTATGGAGCTAGACACCCAGTACTTC.

This clonotype was seen at least ten times. The rearrangement links TRBV7-9 to TRBJ2-1; D perhaps matches TRBD2 (6 bases). V lost 5 bases, J lost 7 bases, and 15 bases lay in between. Germline V gene lookup returns CDR1 SEHNR and CDR2 FQNEAQ (reference sequence). This CDR3 contains 14 residues. The CDR3 is CASSRFGEENEQFF. The CDR3 region has the DNA TGTGCCAGCAGCCGGTTTGGGGAGGAGAATGAGCAGTTCTTC.

This clonotype has ten or more counts. The chain carries TRBV7-2 and TRBJ2-3, with 8 nucleotides matching TRBD1. The germline V gene encodes CDR1 SGHTA and CDR2 FQGNSA. The CDR3 is made up of 13 amino acids. The J segment lost 9 bases and the V segment lost 8 bases, leaving 10 bases of the junction unmatched. The CDR3 protein is CASSGQGERTQYF. As DNA, the CDR3 is TGTGCCAGCTCTGGACAGGGTGAACGCACGCAGTATTTT.

This clonotype was observed many times. The rearrangement links TRBV5-4 to TRBJ2-1; no definite D call. Germline V gene sequence: CDR1 SGHNT, CDR2 YYREEE (reference sequence). This CDR3 has 15 amino acids. V was shortened by 0 bases and J by 7 bases, with 14 bases between the two germline ends. CDR3 loop: CASSLAPLAGNEQFF. In DNA form, the CDR3 reads TGTGCCAGCAGCTTGGCCCCGCTGGCCGGGAATGAGCAGTTCTTC.

This clonotype was found many times. The V call is TRBV2, the J call TRBJ2-2; TRBD2 agrees at 7 bases. V was pared by 6 bases and J by 4 bases, with 2 bases of the junction left unmatched. Per the germline V gene, CDR1 is SNHLY and CDR2 is FYNNEI. This CDR3 contains 13 residues. CDR3 sequence (DNA): TGTGCCAGCAGACCGGGGGGCACCGGGGAGCTGTTTTTT. This codes for CASRPGGTGELFF.

V gene TRBV7-3 combines with J gene TRBJ1-1; tentative D call: TRBD1 (6 bases). Germline lookup yields CDR1 SGHTA and CDR2 FQGTGA. V was trimmed by 5 bases and J by 0 bases, leaving 13 bases between them. The CDR3 has 15 amino acids. In DNA form, the CDR3 reads TGTGCCAGCAGCCTCCAGGGGTCAATGAACACTGAAGCTTTCTTT. It is translated as CASSLQGSMNTEAFF.

J is TRBJ2-7 and V is TRBV5-1; D possibly corresponds to TRBD1 (6 bases). Trimming left V 4 bases short and J 4 bases short, with 18 bases between. Per germline, CDR1 SGHRS and CDR2 YFSETQ. The CDR3 loop spans 15 amino acids. The DNA for the CDR3 is TGCGCCAGCAGCACCAACAGGGCCTCTTTATACGAGCAGTACTTC. Its translation: CASSTNRASLYEQYF. Filled out from reference TRBV5-1 and TRBJ2-7, the complete variable domain reads KAGVTQTPRYLIKTRGQQVTLSCSPISGHRSVSWYQQTPGQGLQFLFEYFSETQRNKGNFPGRFSGRQFSNSRSEMNVSTLELGDSALYLCASSTNRASLYEQYFGPGTRLTVT.

Regarding this clonotype: An end of the junction does not agree with germline; a read error may underlie this. The CDR3 DNA is TGTGCCAGTAGTATTTCCAGCGGCCCCTACAATGAGCAGCTCTTC. This gives the protein CASSISSGPYNEQLF. The genes are TRBV19 and TRBJ2-1; possibly TRBD2 for D (5 bases). Germline V gene data show CDR1 as LNHDA and CDR2 as SQIVND (reference sequence). The CDR3 extends over 15 amino acids.

This sequence joins TRBV5-8 and TRBJ1-5; 7 bases fit TRBD1. This CDR3 has 11 amino acids. With V trimmed by 4 bases and J by 11 bases, 3 bases remained unmatched. CDR1 and CDR2 (germline): SGHTS, YDEGEE. The CDR3 DNA sequence: TGTGCCAGCAGCCCAGGGGGGTCCCAGCATTTT. It codes for CASSPGGSQHF.

This clonotype has only a few counts. This chain links TRBV29-1 with TRBJ1-2; maybe TRBD1 (5 bases). Germline-derived CDR1 and CDR2 are SQVTM and ANQGSEA. V was shortened by 6 bases and J by 9 bases, with 17 bases between the two germline ends. This CDR3 has 12 amino acids. CDR3 sequence: CSVGSMGRSYTF. CDR3 in DNA: TGCAGCGTAGGCAGTATGGGGCGAAGCTACACCTTC.

This clonotype was counted ten times or more. V and J are TRBV7-2 and TRBJ1-5; D call uncertain. Germline loops: CDR1 SGHTA, CDR2 FQGNSA. V was shortened by 1 base and J by 5 bases, with 6 bases between the two germline ends. The CDR3 runs 13 residues. In DNA form, the CDR3 reads TGTGCCAGCAGCTTAGAAGGGCATCAGCCCCAGCATTTT. Translating it yields CASSLEGHQPQHF. Full variable domain (rest looked up from reference TRBV7-2 and TRBJ1-5): GAGVSQSPSNKVTEKGKDVELRCDPISGHTALYWYRQSLGQGLEFLIYFQGNSAPDKSGLPSDRFSAERTGGSVSTLTIQRTQQEDSAVYLCASSLEGHQPQHFGDGTRLSIL.

Many counts were recorded for this clonotype. Sequence at one end of the junction differs from germline and may be a read error. This rearrangement joins TRBV7-7 to TRBJ2-1, with unresolved D. The CDR3 spans 13 residues. Germline V gives CDR1 SSHAT, CDR2 FNYEAQ (reference sequence). The DNA of the CDR3 is TGTGCTAGCAGCCCAGACACCTACAATGAGCAGTTCTTC. Translating gives CASSPDTYNEQFF. The whole variable domain, filled in from reference TRBV7-7 and TRBJ2-1, reads GAGVSQSPRYKVTKRGQDVTLRCDPISSHATLYWYQQALGQGPEFLTYFNYEAQPDKSGLPSDRFSAERPEGSISTLTIQRTEQRDSAMYRCASSPDTYNEQFFGPGTRLTVL.

This clonotype was seen many times. The gene calls are TRBV6-2 or TRBV6-3 and TRBJ2-2, with 8 bases fitting TRBD1. Germline assignment: CDR1 MNHEY and CDR2 SVGEGT. This CDR3 has 15 amino acids. V lost 5 bases to trimming and J lost 5 bases; unmatched junction nucleotides: 7. CDR3 nucleotide sequence: TGTGCCAGCAGTCCGGCAGGGGGCGAGACCGGGGAGCTGTTTTTT. Protein: CASSPAGGETGELFF.

In this sample, this clonotype turned up a few times. This rearrangement joins TRBV20-1 to TRBJ2-3, with D perhaps TRBD1 or TRBD2 (6 bases each). Germline values: CDR1 DFQATT, CDR2 SNEGSKA (reference sequence). The CDR3 covers 15 residues. The V end was cut by 6 bases, the J end by 0 bases, with 16 bases between. The CDR3 nucleotides are TGCAGTGCCCCCGAGGGGGGAAGAAGCACAGATACGCAGTATTTT. Encoded protein: CSAPEGGRSTDTQYF.

This clonotype was seen a few times. This chain uses TRBV7-2 with TRBJ1-1; D may be TRBD1 (6 bases). Germline assignment: CDR1 SGHTA and CDR2 FQGNSA. Trimming cost V 7 bases and J 3 bases, with 12 bases left between them. This CDR3 comprises 13 residues. CDR3 nucleotide sequence: TGTGCCAGCACCCAGGGGAAGTACACTGAAGCTTTCTTT. Amino acid sequence: CASTQGKYTEAFF.

This clonotype was counted only a few times. The chain carries TRBV6-6 and TRBJ1-1; TRBD1 might be the D (5 bases). This CDR3 region has 14 residues. Trimming removed 7 bases from V and 2 bases from J, with 14 bases in between. Germline CDR1 is MNHNY and CDR2 is SVGAGI (reference sequence). The CDR3 region has the DNA TGTGCCAGCATAGCCAGGAGGGGTAACACTGAAGCTTTCTTT. This gives the protein CASIARRGNTEAFF.

Ten or more counts support this clonotype. The genes are TRBV29-1 and TRBJ2-5; 9 bases line up with TRBD2. The V gene's germline CDR1 is SQVTM and CDR2 ANQGSEA. Losses at the gene ends were 1 base for V and 0 bases for J; bases not matched to a gene: 3. The CDR3 totals 15 residues. The DNA of the CDR3 is TGCAGCGTTGAAGCAGCGGGGGGATACCAAGAGACCCAGTACTTC. Translation: CSVEAAGGYQETQYF.

This clonotype showed up just a few times. This chain uses TRBV4-3 with TRBJ2-5; no firm D call. There are 16 residues in the CDR3. Between the trimmed V and J ends, which lost 1 base and 5 bases, there was a span of 17 bases. Germline CDR1 LGHNA, CDR2 YSLEER. CDR3 bases: TGCGCCAGCAGCCAAGGGTGGTTTGGCCAATCCGAGACCCAGTACTTC. Its protein product is CASSQGWFGQSETQYF.

This clonotype was detected only a few times. The chain has TRBV23-1 and TRBJ2-7; possible D gene TRBD1, 6 bases. TRBV23-1 is placed among ORFs of uncertain function. This CDR3 is 15 amino acids long. V lost 0 bases to trimming and J lost 3 bases, with 12 bases between them. The CDR3 region has the DNA TGCGCCAGCAGTCAATCCCGCAGGGGCCACTACGAGCAGTACTTC. It yields the protein CASSQSRRGHYEQYF.

The table lists this clonotype with many counts. V usage is TRBV11-2 and J usage is TRBJ1-4; tentative D call: TRBD1 (5 bases). V lost 3 bases and J 7 bases, leaving 9 bases between the germline ends. This CDR3 has 13 amino acids. Germline V gene lookup returns CDR1 SGHAT and CDR2 FQNNGV. The CDR3 loop is CASSLQGFEKLFF. The CDR3 DNA sequence: TGTGCCAGCAGCTTGCAGGGTTTTGAAAAACTGTTTTTT.

On this clonotype itself: This may arise from a read error, as a much more abundant clone is one base away. J is TRBJ2-7 and V is TRBV3-1, with D unresolved. Trimming stripped 4 bases from V and 7 bases from J, with 17 bases between. The CDR3 is 14 residues long. CDR1 and CDR2 from the germline V gene are LGHDT and YNNKEL (reference sequence). Written as DNA, the CDR3 is TGTGCCAGCAGCCGCCTTCACGGAGTCGAGGAGCAGTACTTC. This encodes CASSRLHGVEEQYF.

This clonotype was recorded many times. The V call is TRBV5-1, the J call TRBJ2-3, with D maybe TRBD2 (5 bases). V was cut by 0 bases and J by 3 bases, with 8 bases left in between. The length of the CDR3 is 14 residues. Per germline, CDR1 SGHRS and CDR2 YFSETQ. CDR3 loop: CASSLGSETDTQYF. CDR3 coding DNA: TGCGCCAGCAGCTTGGGTAGCGAGACAGATACGCAGTATTTT.

This clonotype was seen at least ten times. The rearrangement links TRBV5-6 to TRBJ1-2; TRBD1 is a possible D gene (5 bases). The CDR3 is 14 amino acids. V lost 4 bases to trimming and J lost 5 bases, with 15 bases between them. CDR1 and CDR2 (germline): SGHDT, YYEEEE. CDR3 sequence: CASSLGPGAYGYTF. The CDR3 DNA reads as TGTGCCAGCAGCCTTGGTCCCGGGGCTTATGGCTACACCTTC.

This clonotype was observed a handful of times. V is TRBV12-3 or TRBV12-4 and J is TRBJ1-3; D remains unclear. CDR3 length: 13 residues. V was trimmed by 8 bases and J by 0 bases, leaving 8 bases between them. The CDR3 loop reads CASGEHSGNTIYF. DNA for the CDR3: TGTGCCAGCGGGGAACACTCTGGAAACACCATATATTTT.

This clonotype was picked up many times. The chain is built from TRBV29-1 and TRBJ2-7, with 7 positions matching TRBD1. After removal of 7 bases from V and 0 bases from J, the junction contained 6 bases not matched to a gene. The CDR3 has 13 amino acids. The germline V gene has CDR1 SQVTM and CDR2 ANQGSEA. The CDR3 reads CSALRDSSYEQYF. CDR3 nucleotides: TGCAGCGCTCTAAGGGACAGCTCCTACGAGCAGTACTTC.

In this sample, this clonotype turned up many times. V and J are TRBV12-3 or TRBV12-4 and TRBJ2-1; D is ambiguous. The CDR3 covers 14 residues. Between the trimmed V and J ends, which lost 3 bases and 6 bases, there was a span of 12 bases. The CDR3 loop is CASSLVQPGNEQFF. The CDR3 coding sequence is TGTGCCAGCAGTTTGGTTCAGCCTGGCAATGAGCAGTTCTTC.

This clonotype has at least ten counts. The chain uses TRBV10-3 and TRBJ2-7; 9 nucleotides match TRBD1. J was trimmed by 5 bases and V by 0 bases; bases with no gene match: 2. Germline assignment: CDR1 ENHRY and CDR2 SYGVKD. The CDR3 loop spans 14 amino acids. CDR3 sequence (DNA): TGTGCCATCAGTGAGTCGGGACAGGGTAACGAGCAGTACTTC. This codes for CAISESGQGNEQYF.

The rearrangement joins TRBV11-3 to TRBJ2-1, with TRBD1 identical over 7 bases. Germline trimming cut 5 bases from V and 6 bases from J; bases unmatched to any gene: 7. CDR1 and CDR2 from the germline V gene are SGHNT and YENEEA. CDR3 length equals 14 residues. The CDR3 bases are TGTGCCAGCAGCACGACAGGGATTAGCAATGAGCAGTTCTTC. Its protein is CASSTTGISNEQFF.

Only a few counts were recorded for this clonotype. The CDR3 loop reads CSVTGGAYEQYF. The CDR3 DNA follows: TGCAGCGTTACAGGGGGAGCCTACGAGCAGTACTTC. This rearrangement joins TRBV29-1 to TRBJ2-7, with 8 positions matching TRBD1. Germline V gene lookup returns CDR1 SQVTM and CDR2 ANQGSEA. CDR3 length: 12 amino acids. The ends lost 5 bases at V and 2 bases at J; junction bases unmatched: 2.

Judged by abundance, this clonotype is medium-sized. This chain's CDR3 is CSVEGAASSYNEQFF. CDR3 coding DNA: TGCAGCGTTGAAGGGGCTGCGAGCTCCTACAATGAGCAGTTCTTC. The V and J genes are TRBV29-1 and TRBJ2-1; no clear D gene. The CDR3 consists of 15 residues. The V gene lost 1 base and the J gene lost 0 bases, with 10 bases spanning the gap. Germline V gene sequence: CDR1 SQVTM, CDR2 ANQGSEA.